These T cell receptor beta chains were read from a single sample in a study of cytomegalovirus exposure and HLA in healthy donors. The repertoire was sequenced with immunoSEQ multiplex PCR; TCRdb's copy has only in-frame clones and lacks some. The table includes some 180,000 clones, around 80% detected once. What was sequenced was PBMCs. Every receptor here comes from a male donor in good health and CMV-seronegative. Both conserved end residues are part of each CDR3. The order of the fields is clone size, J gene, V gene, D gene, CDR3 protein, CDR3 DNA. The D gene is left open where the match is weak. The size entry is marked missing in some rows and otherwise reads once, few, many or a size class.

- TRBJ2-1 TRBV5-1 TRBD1 CASSADRDSYNEQFF TGCGCCAGCAGCGCGGACAGGGACTCCTACAATGAGCAGTTCTTC
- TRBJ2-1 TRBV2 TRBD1 CASTLGTGGLLGSYNEQFF TGTGCCAGCACTCTCGGGACAGGGGGCCTTTTGGGCTCCTACAATGAGCAGTTCTTC
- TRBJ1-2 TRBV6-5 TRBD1 CASSYSDRGVDGYTF TGTGCCAGCAGTTACTCGGACAGGGGGGTCGATGGCTACACCTTC
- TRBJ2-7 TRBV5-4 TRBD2 CASSSTNRAGDYEQYF TGTGCCAGCAGCTCAACTAACCGGGCGGGGGACTACGAGCAGTACTTC
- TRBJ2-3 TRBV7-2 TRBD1 CASSWTGSDTQYF TGTGCCAGCAGTTGGACAGGGTCGGATACGCAGTATTTT
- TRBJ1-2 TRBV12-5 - CASGLVRTDPFGYGYTF TGTGCTAGTGGTTTGGTCCGGACAGATCCCTTTGGCTATGGCTACACCTTC
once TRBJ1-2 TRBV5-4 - CASSLGENYGYTF TGTGCCAGCAGCTTAGGGGAAAACTATGGCTACACCTTC
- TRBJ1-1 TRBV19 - CASSISRNTEAFF TGTGCCAGTAGTATATCGAGGAACACTGAAGCTTTCTTT
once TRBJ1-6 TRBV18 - CASSPPTGNSPLHF TGTGCCAGCTCACCACCTACAGGGAATTCACCCCTCCACTTT
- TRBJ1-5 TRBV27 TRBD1 CASSPQIPGGYQPQHF TGTGCCAGCAGTCCACAGATACCAGGGGGCTATCAGCCCCAGCATTTT
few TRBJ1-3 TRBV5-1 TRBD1 CASSWGNTGEGNTIYF TGCGCCAGCAGCTGGGGGAACACAGGGGAAGGAAACACCATATATTTT
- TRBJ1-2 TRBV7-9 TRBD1 CASSSGTGYHYGYTF TGTGCCAGCAGCTCTGGGACAGGGTACCACTATGGCTACACCTTC
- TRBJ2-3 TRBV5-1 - CASSLLETDTQYF TGCGCCAGCAGCTTACTGGAGACAGATACGCAGTATTTT
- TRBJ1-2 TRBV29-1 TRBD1 CSVEGFLGQGALGYTF TGCAGCGTTGAGGGATTTCTTGGACAGGGGGCGTTGGGCTACACCTTC
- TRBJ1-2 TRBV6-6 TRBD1 CASSTRETGFGYTF TGTGCCAGCAGTACCAGAGAGACAGGGTTCGGCTACACCTTC
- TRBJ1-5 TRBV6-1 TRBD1 CASSVGTGGSNQPQHF TGTGCCAGCAGTGTCGGGACAGGGGGAAGCAATCAGCCCCAGCATTTT
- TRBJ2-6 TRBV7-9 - CASSLVRGTRGSGANVLTF TGTGCCAGCAGCTTAGTCCGTGGGACACGAGGCTCTGGGGCCAACGTCCTGACTTTC
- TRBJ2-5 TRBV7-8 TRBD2 CASSPSGVQETQYF TGTGCCAGCAGCCCTAGCGGGGTCCAAGAGACCCAGTACTTC
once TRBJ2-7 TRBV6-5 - CASRGQTYEQYF TGTGCCAGCAGGGGACAAACCTACGAGCAGTACTTC
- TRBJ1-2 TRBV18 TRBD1 CASSGTGANYGYTF TGTGCCAGCTCAGGTACAGGGGCCAACTATGGCTACACCTTC
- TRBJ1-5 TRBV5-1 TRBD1 CASSLGQGGGQPQHF TGCGCCAGCAGCTTGGGACAGGGGGGCGGTCAGCCCCAGCATTTT
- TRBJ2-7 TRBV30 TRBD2 CAWTVLAGGEQYF TGTGCCTGGACCGTACTAGCGGGGGGCGAGCAGTACTTC
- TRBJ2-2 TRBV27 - CASSLRGSGGELFF TGTGCCAGCAGTTTACGGGGATCTGGCGGGGAGCTGTTTTTT
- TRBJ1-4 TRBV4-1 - CASSQIDRNNEKLFF TGCGCCAGCAGCCAAATAGACAGAAATAATGAAAAACTGTTTTTT
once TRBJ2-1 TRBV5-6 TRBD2 CASSEIAGGYNEQFF TGTGCCAGCAGCGAGATAGCGGGGGGATACAATGAGCAGTTCTTC
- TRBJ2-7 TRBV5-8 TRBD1 CASSLGQGWEQYF TGTGCCAGCAGCTTGGGACAGGGCTGGGAGCAGTACTTC
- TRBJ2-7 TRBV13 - CASSLGTGLSSYEQYF TGTGCCAGCAGCTTAGGGACGGGACTCAGCTCCTACGAGCAGTACTTC
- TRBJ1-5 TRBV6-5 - CASRLDTDQPQHF TGTGCCAGCAGACTCGACACGGATCAGCCCCAGCATTTT